The 7 T cell receptor beta chains reported below all come from one sample, sequenced in a study of metastatic and nonmetastatic thyroid tumors. TCRdb redid the clone calls on the PCR reads using MiXCR. Of about 25,000 clones listed, about 20% are singletons. None of the patients had undergone any treatment ahead of thyroid surgery. The sample taken for sequencing was adjacent normal tissue. These receptors came from a female donor with papillary thyroid cancer or a benign thyroid nodule (not recorded which). Some clones in this sample may be carry-over from other donors' samples.

This clone was detected many times. This chain connects TRBV29-1 to TRBJ2-5; perhaps TRBD1 as D (6 bases). V lost 7 bases, J lost 5 bases, and 14 bases lay in between. The CDR3 runs 12 residues. Germline V CDR1 and CDR2: SQVTM, ANQGSEA. CDR3 protein: CSEMGAWETQYF. The DNA for the CDR3 is TGCAGCGAGATGGGGGCCTGGGAGACCCAGTACTTC.

This clone was found many times. The V gene is TRBV7-2, the J gene TRBJ2-2, with 11 nucleotides matching TRBD1. This CDR3 has 15 residues. V shed 8 bases and J 2 bases; nucleotides not matched to a gene: 4. Germline V lookup: CDR1 SGHTA, CDR2 FQGNSA. DNA of the CDR3: TGTGCCAGCGGGACAGGGGGTATCAACACCGGGGAGCTGTTTTTT. This gives the protein CASGTGGINTGELFF.

In its sample, this clone is medium-sized. This sequence joins TRBV27 and TRBJ1-1, with D possibly being TRBD1 (6 bases). The germline V and J ends were trimmed by 4 bases and 12 bases, with 15 bases remaining between them. The CDR3 loop spans 12 amino acids. In germline, CDR1 is MNHEY, CDR2 SMNVEV (reference sequence). CDR3 in amino acids: CASSSPGQFPFF. CDR3 DNA: TGTGCCAGCAGTTCCCCGGGACAATTTCCTTTCTTT.

This clone has a single count. One end of the junction does not line up with germline, which may come from a read error. The CDR3 spells CDSSDTGWHQYF. CDR3 coding DNA: TGTGACAGCAGTGATACAGGGTGGCACCAGTACTTC. The chain couples TRBV6-1 to TRBJ2-5; TRBD1 is a possible D gene (6 bases). This CDR3 contains 12 residues. From germline, CDR1 is MNHNS and CDR2 SASEGT.

This clone occurred many times. J is TRBJ2-3 and V is TRBV3-1; D perhaps matches TRBD2 (5 bases). Germline V gives CDR1 LGHDT, CDR2 YNNKEL (reference sequence). CDR3 length: 14 amino acids. The V gene lost 4 bases and the J gene lost 1 base, with 9 bases spanning the gap. The CDR3: CASSPGVGTDTQYF. The CDR3 DNA is TGTGCCAGCAGCCCCGGGGTCGGCACAGATACGCAGTATTTT.

This chain links TRBV11-3 with TRBJ2-1; 10 bases are a match to TRBD1. Losses at the gene ends were 11 bases for V and 6 bases for J; bases not matched to a gene: 7. This CDR3 comprises 13 residues. Germline CDR1 is SGHNT and CDR2 is YENEEA. The CDR3 loop reads CAHRDRGFNEQFF. The CDR3 nucleotides read TGTGCCCACCGGGACAGGGGATTCAATGAGCAGTTCTTC.

There are many counts of this clone. The sample carries other DNA sequences with the same CDR3. The genes are TRBV7-9 and TRBJ2-1; D not resolved. The CDR3 totals 15 residues. Trimming left V 1 base short and J 8 bases short, with 15 bases between. Looked up from germline, CDR1 is SEHNR and CDR2 is FQNEAQ (reference sequence). The CDR3: CASSLEGTRGDEQFF. The CDR3 nucleotides read TGTGCCAGCAGCTTAGAGGGTACCCGAGGCGATGAGCAGTTCTTC.